This record looks at one T cell receptor beta chain sequence and its context. The data were taken from a study of blood T cell repertoires in COVID-19. Study as a whole: The United States, Italy and Spain supplied acute and convalescent COVID-19 samples. T cells, B-cell-depleted T cells, or PBMCs provided the cDNA or gDNA that served as material.

V lost 3 bases and J 9 bases, leaving 14 bases between the germline ends. CDR3 size: 14 residues. Germline-derived CDR1 and CDR2 are LNHDA and SQIVND (reference sequence). Original handling: The assay estimated nucleated cells by amplifying reference gene primers. Some clones are missing from TCRdb's copy, which holds only in-frame ones; the method was immunoSEQ multiplex PCR. Clone size and the V and J calls come from that table; the DNA yielded D and trimming. Found here are about 100,000 clones, less than 75% of them singletons; the top ten hold about 1.8%. The sequencing sample was made of peripheral blood. The chain couples TRBV19 to TRBJ1-4; D call uncertain. The sequence came from a woman aged 40 to 50 with acute or convalescent COVID-19. The CDR3: CASSMQALDKKLFF. In DNA form, the CDR3 reads TGTGCCAGTAGTATGCAGGCGCTGGATAAAAAACTGTTTTTT.